This T cell receptor beta chain derives from a study of beta chain features in type 1 diabetes. Trimming removed 11 bases from V and 5 bases from J, with 21 bases in between. Germline CDR1 and CDR2: SNHLY and FYNNEI. The CDR3 consists of 14 residues. A single heparinised draw of about 120 mL on average was taken per donor. Expressed TCRB transcripts were sequenced because the isolated RNA had all been reverse transcribed beforehand. Libraries were prepared by immunoSEQ multiplex PCR; TCRdb keeps only in-frame clonotypes and omits some of them. The sample has a few hundred thousand clones, approximately 15% seen once; the top ten hold approximately 0.019%. Study-level findings and limits: Patients and controls would share equally any PCR tilt toward shorter templates. Naive, central memory and Treg TCRB repertoires seemed to resemble each other more closely in patients than they did in healthy donors.

In regard to this clone: The target antigen is unknown.

This receptor was taken from a woman younger than 35 in good health. The chain couples TRBV2 to TRBJ1-1; D perhaps matches TRBD1 (6 bases). Sequencing used naive CD4+ T cells from blood. In DNA form, the CDR3 reads TGTGCCGGCCGGGACATTGGTGTGTCGACTGAAGCTTTCTTT. Its translation: CAGRDIGVSTEAFF.